This TCR beta chain is from a study of OX40 agonist ivuxolimab in advanced cancers. Whole-study context: Among those enrolled, mean age was roughly 55 years (range about 23 to 79) and 82.7% were male. Prior anti-PD-1, anti-PD-L1 or anti-CTLA-4 therapy did not bar entry, and approximately 40% had some.

Worth noting for this clone: Its antigen is unidentified.

Trimming removed 5 bases at V and 12 bases at J, with 19 bases between. Per germline, CDR1 SQVTM and CDR2 ANQGSEA. The length of the CDR3 is 12 residues. Some clones are missing from TCRdb's copy, which holds only in-frame ones; the method was immunoSEQ multiplex PCR. The profile shows fewer than 30,000 clones, roughly 77% of them singletons. Study findings and constraints: At 0.1 to 3.0 mg/kg and by week 6, clonal expansion occurred in CD4+ and CD8+ blood T cells.

The V call is TRBV29-1, the J call TRBJ1-2; D might be TRBD1 (5 bases). The TCR comes from an adult with an advanced solid tumor such as melanoma, head and neck, liver or kidney cancer. The sequencing here drew on CD4+ or CD8+ T cells sorted from blood, taken in a trial of the OX40 agonist ivuxolimab. The CDR3 reads CSVYPAGGDNTF. The CDR3 nucleotides read TGCAGCGTTTACCCGGCGGGAGGGGATAACACCTTC.